Listed below are T cell receptor beta chains from one sample, sequenced in a study of T cells in Graves' hyperthyroidism and ophthalmopathy. Each CDR3 protein gets one entry after TCRdb re-called the multiplex PCR reads with MiXCR. The table records roughly 640,000 distinct CDR3 sequences, about a sixth of them present only once. Sequencing was carried out using blood. The receptors here all came from a woman between 40 and 50 years old with Graves' ophthalmopathy. Each CDR3 is given with its conserved first and last residue. The D gene is left open where the match is weak. Size is stated for part of the rows, as once, few or many counts, or as a class when the clone is expanded.

v_call: TRBV6-1; clone_size: .; d_call: TRBD1; j_call: TRBJ1-5; cdr3_aa: CASSLEGAANQPQHF; cdr3_nt: TGTGCCAGCAGCCTAGAGGGGGCGGCTAATCAGCCCCAGCATTTT
v_call: TRBV14; clone_size: .; d_call: TRBD1; j_call: TRBJ2-7; cdr3_aa: CASSPQTDRVYEQYF; cdr3_nt: TGTGCCAGCAGCCCACAGACGGACAGGGTCTACGAGCAGTACTTC
v_call: TRBV11-2; clone_size: many; d_call: .; j_call: TRBJ1-2; cdr3_aa: CASSLSSGGYGYTF; cdr3_nt: TGTGCCAGCAGCTTATCTTCCGGGGGCTATGGCTACACCTTC
v_call: TRBV20-1; clone_size: .; d_call: .; j_call: TRBJ1-2; cdr3_aa: CSARGFSSYGYTF; cdr3_nt: TGCAGTGCTAGGGGTTTCTCTTCCTATGGCTACACCTTC
v_call: TRBV11-2; clone_size: many; d_call: .; j_call: TRBJ2-1; cdr3_aa: CASSFSGFSYNEQFF; cdr3_nt: TGTGCCAGCAGCTTTAGCGGTTTTTCCTACAATGAGCAGTTCTTC
v_call: TRBV20-1; clone_size: .; d_call: .; j_call: TRBJ1-6; cdr3_aa: CSATTGSAPLHF; cdr3_nt: TGCAGTGCTACTACAGGAAGTGCACCCCTCCACTTT
v_call: TRBV2; clone_size: many; d_call: .; j_call: TRBJ2-7; cdr3_aa: CASSVGAYEQYF; cdr3_nt: TGTGCCAGCAGTGTCGGGGCCTACGAGCAGTACTTC
v_call: TRBV2; clone_size: many; d_call: .; j_call: TRBJ2-2; cdr3_aa: CASEDTQAGELFF; cdr3_nt: TGTGCCAGCGAGGACACCCAGGCCGGGGAGCTGTTTTTT
v_call: TRBV30; clone_size: many; d_call: TRBD2; j_call: TRBJ2-7; cdr3_aa: CACTLGISGDYEQYF; cdr3_nt: TGTGCCTGTACTCTGGGGATCAGCGGGGACTACGAGCAGTACTTC
v_call: TRBV27; clone_size: .; d_call: .; j_call: TRBJ1-5; cdr3_aa: CASSLEDPGGFRPQHF; cdr3_nt: TGTGCCAGCAGTTTGGAGGACCCCGGGGGCTTCCGTCCCCAGCATTTT
v_call: TRBV10-3; clone_size: .; d_call: TRBD1; j_call: TRBJ1-3; cdr3_aa: CAISNSGGATGNTIYF; cdr3_nt: TGTGCCATCAGTAACTCAGGGGGCGCGACTGGAAACACCATATATTTT
v_call: TRBV20-1; clone_size: many; d_call: TRBD2; j_call: TRBJ2-1; cdr3_aa: CSARSTLGRLAGGLGQFF; cdr3_nt: TGCAGTGCTAGATCCACTCTAGGCCGTCTAGCGGGGGGTCTGGGGCAGTTCTTC
v_call: TRBV6-1; clone_size: few; d_call: .; j_call: TRBJ2-4; cdr3_aa: CASRETNKNIQYF; cdr3_nt: TGTGCCAGCAGAGAAACAAACAAAAACATTCAGTACTTC
v_call: TRBV6-1; clone_size: .; d_call: .; j_call: TRBJ1-4; cdr3_aa: CASSPARTNEKLFF; cdr3_nt: TGTGCCAGCAGCCCCGCGCGGACTAATGAAAAACTGTTTTTT
v_call: TRBV7-9; clone_size: many; d_call: TRBD1; j_call: TRBJ1-1; cdr3_aa: CASSYNSGGSDWEAFF; cdr3_nt: TGTGCCAGCAGCTATAACTCAGGGGGTTCGGACTGGGAAGCTTTCTTT
v_call: TRBV11-2; clone_size: many; d_call: TRBD2; j_call: TRBJ2-7; cdr3_aa: CASSSGLAAYEQYF; cdr3_nt: TGTGCCAGCAGCTCGGGACTAGCGGCCTACGAGCAGTACTTC
v_call: TRBV30; clone_size: many; d_call: .; j_call: TRBJ2-2; cdr3_aa: CAWSVGQGGTGELFF; cdr3_nt: TGTGCCTGGAGTGTAGGTCAGGGCGGTACCGGGGAGCTGTTTTTT
v_call: TRBV7-6; clone_size: many; d_call: TRBD1; j_call: TRBJ2-5; cdr3_aa: CASSSYRDRETQYF; cdr3_nt: TGTGCCAGCAGCTCTTACCGGGACAGGGAGACCCAGTACTTC
v_call: TRBV20-1; clone_size: .; d_call: TRBD2; j_call: TRBJ2-1; cdr3_aa: CSARGGREREGYNEQFF; cdr3_nt: TGCAGTGCTAGAGGGGGAAGGGAGCGGGAGGGCTACAATGAGCAGTTCTTC
v_call: TRBV5-6; clone_size: many; d_call: TRBD1; j_call: TRBJ2-3; cdr3_aa: CASSSGTGTGPDTQYF; cdr3_nt: TGTGCCAGCAGCTCCGGGACCGGGACAGGGCCAGATACGCAGTATTTT
v_call: TRBV3-1; clone_size: many; d_call: TRBD2; j_call: TRBJ2-3; cdr3_aa: CASSGGIGLTDTQYF; cdr3_nt: TGTGCCAGTAGCGGGGGGATAGGGCTCACAGATACGCAGTATTTT
v_call: TRBV15; clone_size: many; d_call: TRBD1; j_call: TRBJ2-7; cdr3_aa: CATSSRTGSVDEQYF; cdr3_nt: TGTGCCACCAGCAGCAGGACAGGGTCCGTGGACGAGCAGTACTTC
v_call: TRBV27; clone_size: many; d_call: .; j_call: TRBJ2-7; cdr3_aa: CASNSLALGPYEQYF; cdr3_nt: TGTGCCAGCAACTCTCTAGCCCTCGGGCCCTACGAGCAGTACTTC
v_call: TRBV19; clone_size: .; d_call: TRBD2; j_call: TRBJ2-1; cdr3_aa: CASSQTSGNNNEQFF; cdr3_nt: TGTGCCAGTAGCCAAACTAGCGGGAATAACAATGAGCAGTTCTTC
v_call: TRBV20-1; clone_size: many; d_call: .; j_call: TRBJ2-1; cdr3_aa: CSARDWVRTEHYNEQFF; cdr3_nt: TGCAGTGCTAGAGATTGGGTCCGGACAGAGCATTACAATGAGCAGTTCTTC
v_call: TRBV5-1; clone_size: many; d_call: .; j_call: TRBJ2-1; cdr3_aa: CASSTPGDEQFF; cdr3_nt: TGCGCCAGCAGCACCCCCGGTGATGAGCAGTTCTTC
v_call: TRBV11-2; clone_size: .; d_call: .; j_call: TRBJ2-5; cdr3_aa: CASTKASGGRETQYF; cdr3_nt: TGTGCCAGCACCAAGGCCAGTGGGGGACGGGAGACCCAGTACTTC
v_call: TRBV27; clone_size: many; d_call: .; j_call: TRBJ1-1; cdr3_aa: CASSVTRGGEAFF; cdr3_nt: TGTGCCAGCAGTGTTACCCGGGGGGGTGAAGCTTTCTTT
v_call: TRBV30; clone_size: many; d_call: .; j_call: TRBJ2-3; cdr3_aa: CAWSVGGAGDTQYF; cdr3_nt: TGTGCCTGGAGTGTAGGAGGGGCCGGGGATACGCAGTATTTT
v_call: TRBV20-1; clone_size: many; d_call: TRBD2; j_call: TRBJ2-5; cdr3_aa: CSARGSGGSETQYF; cdr3_nt: TGCAGTGCTAGAGGTAGCGGGGGGTCGGAGACCCAGTACTTC
v_call: TRBV28; clone_size: few; d_call: .; j_call: TRBJ1-4; cdr3_aa: CASSLLGRSTNEKLFF; cdr3_nt: TGTGCCAGCAGTTTATTAGGACGGTCAACTAATGAAAAACTGTTTTTT
v_call: TRBV7-9; clone_size: many; d_call: .; j_call: TRBJ2-1; cdr3_aa: CASSLAQYNEQFF; cdr3_nt: TGCGCCAGCAGCTTGGCGCAATACAATGAGCAGTTCTTC
v_call: TRBV3-1; clone_size: many; d_call: TRBD2; j_call: TRBJ2-1; cdr3_aa: CASSQGSGSSYNEQFF; cdr3_nt: TGTGCCAGCAGCCAAGGTAGCGGGAGTTCCTACAATGAGCAGTTCTTC
v_call: TRBV19; clone_size: .; d_call: .; j_call: TRBJ1-5; cdr3_aa: CASSIGLISNQPQHF; cdr3_nt: TGTGCCAGTAGTATAGGACTGATTAGCAATCAGCCCCAGCATTTT
v_call: TRBV28; clone_size: many; d_call: TRBD1; j_call: TRBJ1-2; cdr3_aa: CASSHSGTGGHGYTF; cdr3_nt: TGTGCCAGCAGTCACTCCGGGACAGGGGGTCATGGCTACACCTTC
v_call: TRBV12-3/TRBV12-4; clone_size: many; d_call: TRBD1; j_call: TRBJ2-7; cdr3_aa: CASSRQGSSYEQYF; cdr3_nt: TGTGCCAGCAGCCGACAGGGGTCGTCCTACGAGCAGTACTTC
v_call: TRBV11-2; clone_size: many; d_call: .; j_call: TRBJ1-1; cdr3_aa: CASRKGGAEAFF; cdr3_nt: TGTGCCAGCAGGAAGGGGGGGGCTGAAGCTTTCTTT
v_call: TRBV30; clone_size: few; d_call: .; j_call: TRBJ1-4; cdr3_aa: CAWSSGGQRREKLFF; cdr3_nt: TGTGCCTGGAGTTCGGGAGGGCAAAGAAGGGAAAAACTGTTTTTT
v_call: TRBV3-1; clone_size: few; d_call: .; j_call: TRBJ1-6; cdr3_aa: CASSQEWAGISPLHF; cdr3_nt: TGTGCCAGCAGCCAAGAGTGGGCAGGGATTTCACCCCTCCACTTT
v_call: TRBV28; clone_size: many; d_call: TRBD2; j_call: TRBJ2-7; cdr3_aa: CASSSRLAGDYEQYF; cdr3_nt: TGTGCCAGCAGTTCTCGACTAGCGGGAGACTACGAGCAGTACTTC
v_call: TRBV29-1; clone_size: many; d_call: .; j_call: TRBJ2-1; cdr3_aa: CSVEGQVNEQFF; cdr3_nt: TGCAGCGTTGAGGGCCAGGTCAATGAGCAGTTCTTC
v_call: TRBV30; clone_size: .; d_call: .; j_call: TRBJ1-5; cdr3_aa: CAWSADVNQPQHF; cdr3_nt: TGTGCCTGGAGTGCGGACGTAAATCAGCCCCAGCATTTT